These T cell receptor beta chains were read from a single sample in a study of blood T cell repertoires in COVID-19. The table came from immunoSEQ multiplex PCR; TCRdb's copy has only in-frame clones and leaves some out. The table includes more than 250,000 clones, approximately 83% detected once. Sample: PBMCs or T cells enriched from blood (not recorded which). The source of these receptors is a man in his thirties or forties who had recovered from COVID-19. CDR3s include the opening cysteine and the closing phenylalanine or tryptophan. A D gene is named only where the DNA matches it firmly. Clone sizes are given selectively: once, few, many, or a class where the clone is expanded.

v_call	d_call	clone_size	j_call	cdr3_length	cdr3_aa	cdr3_nt
TRBV6-5	TRBD1	-	TRBJ1-2	13	CASDSGGVLGYTF	TGTGCCAGCGACTCAGGGGGCGTTCTTGGCTACACCTTC
TRBV14	-	-	TRBJ1-2	16	CASSQDPGGRDHGYTF	TGTGCCAGCAGCCAAGATCCGGGGGGCAGGGACCATGGCTACACCTTC
TRBV30	-	-	TRBJ1-3	13	CAWSLIGGNTIYF	TGTGCCTGGAGTCTCATCGGTGGAAACACCATATATTTT
TRBV2	TRBD2	-	TRBJ2-1	15	CASRSLAGGFNEQFF	TGTGCCAGCAGGTCGCTAGCGGGGGGTTTCAATGAGCAGTTCTTC
TRBV21-1	-	few	TRBJ1-1	16	CASSKGKGLSNTEAFF	TGTGCCAGCAGCAAAGGGAAGGGGCTGTCGAACACTGAAGCTTTCTTT
TRBV6-5	TRBD1	-	TRBJ2-5	15	CASSIRTGGQETQYF	TGTGCCAGCAGTATTCGCACAGGGGGCCAAGAGACCCAGTACTTC
TRBV11-2	-	-	TRBJ2-1	16	CASSFLLGRIGDEQFF	TGTGCCAGCAGCTTCCTCCTAGGAAGGATAGGGGATGAGCAGTTCTTC
TRBV2	-	-	TRBJ1-1	11	CASSEGTSAFF	TGTGCCAGCAGTGAAGGGACATCGGCTTTCTTT
TRBV27	-	-	TRBJ1-6	14	CASSLSRGSAALHF	TGTGCCAGCAGTTTATCGAGAGGGAGTGCGGCCCTCCACTTT
TRBV7-9	TRBD1	-	TRBJ2-5	15	CASSLPTGNGETQYF	TGTGCCAGCAGCTTACCGACAGGGAATGGAGAGACCCAGTACTTC
TRBV12-5	-	-	TRBJ2-5	15	CASGFIAAGQETQYF	TGTGCTAGTGGTTTTATCGCTGCCGGCCAAGAGACCCAGTACTTC
TRBV5-6	-	-	TRBJ2-2	14	CASSLVFSTGELFF	TGTGCCAGCAGCTTGGTGTTCTCCACCGGGGAGCTGTTTTTT
TRBV5-4	-	once	TRBJ1-1	13	CASSQQGQAQAFF	TGTGCCAGCAGTCAACAGGGCCAGGCCCAAGCTTTCTTT
TRBV5-4	-	-	TRBJ2-7	16	CASSSRAGQESYEQYF	TGTGCCAGCAGCTCCCGGGCAGGGCAAGAGTCCTACGAGCAGTACTTC
TRBV6-5	-	-	TRBJ1-1	15	CASRGGWAGVTEAFF	TGTGCCAGCAGGGGGGGTTGGGCTGGCGTCACTGAAGCTTTCTTT
TRBV27	-	once	TRBJ2-7	13	CASMGLGGYEQYF	TGTGCCAGCATGGGGCTCGGGGGCTACGAGCAGTACTTC
TRBV30	-	-	TRBJ2-5	13	CAWSVDLGETQYF	TGTGCCTGGAGTGTGGACTTAGGAGAGACCCAGTACTTC
TRBV2	-	-	TRBJ2-1	13	CASRAGRLDEQFF	TGTGCCAGCAGAGCTGGTAGATTAGATGAGCAGTTCTTC
TRBV5-1	-	-	TRBJ2-7	13	CASSFGVGYEQYF	TGCGCCAGCAGCTTCGGGGTCGGGTACGAGCAGTACTTC
TRBV6-5	-	-	TRBJ1-1	13	CASSYAFRTEAFF	TGTGCCAGCAGTTACGCCTTTAGAACTGAAGCTTTCTTT
TRBV7-8	-	few	TRBJ1-1	15	CASSLQRRTRPEAFF	TGTGCCAGCAGCTTACAACGACGGACAAGGCCCGAAGCTTTCTTT
TRBV19	TRBD1	-	TRBJ1-5	15	CASSIRQGSNQPQHF	TGTGCCAGTAGTATCCGACAGGGAAGCAATCAGCCCCAGCATTTT
TRBV6-5	TRBD1	-	TRBJ1-2	13	CASRGQGAGGYTF	TGTGCCAGCAGAGGCCAGGGGGCGGGAGGCTACACCTTC
TRBV7-2	TRBD1	-	TRBJ2-7	14	CASSPRDRVYEQYF	TGTGCCAGCAGCCCCCGGGACAGGGTCTACGAGCAGTACTTC
TRBV7-2	-	once	TRBJ1-5	19	CASSIPTILGGASNQPQHF	TGTGCCAGCAGCATACCGACCATCTTGGGGGGGGCTAGCAATCAGCCCCAGCATTTT
TRBV7-9	-	few	TRBJ2-5	14	CASSWSRGQETQYF	TGTGCCAGCAGCTGGAGTAGGGGACAAGAGACCCAGTACTTC
TRBV11-3	TRBD1	-	TRBJ2-1	18	CASSLTPGTGVLSNEQFF	TGTGCCAGCAGCTTAACTCCCGGGACAGGGGTTTTAAGCAATGAGCAGTTCTTC
TRBV2	-	-	TRBJ1-4	14	CASSEGQTNEKLFF	TGTGCCAGCAGTGAAGGACAGACTAATGAAAAACTGTTTTTT
TRBV4-3	-	-	TRBJ1-6	17	CASSQDQGAALGSPLHF	TGCGCCAGCAGCCAAGATCAAGGGGCCGCCCTAGGCTCACCCCTCCACTTT
TRBV30	TRBD1	-	TRBJ1-5	18	CAWSSPTKTGAVRQPQHF	TGTGCCTGGAGTTCCCCCACGAAGACAGGGGCTGTAAGGCAGCCCCAGCATTTT